This section outlines one T cell receptor beta chain sequence together with its context. What it binds is unknown. The sample originates from a study of T cell responses to AZD1222 COVID-19 vaccine. Study-level points and caveats: Repertoire samples came only from after the peak T cell response. Baseline seropositives among AZD1222 recipients totaled only five or six. Compared with day 0, the breadth and depth of the Spike-specific TCR repertoire rose significantly after two doses of AZD1222.

With 4 bases removed from V and 4 bases from J, the gap between germline ends came to 18 bases. CDR3 size: 16 residues. Germline loops: CDR1 SGHKS, CDR2 YYEKEE (reference sequence). Libraries were prepared by immunoSEQ multiplex PCR; TCRdb keeps only in-frame clonotypes and omits some of them. Of 90,000 to 150,000 clones in the sample, roughly 90% were seen once. The chain is built from TRBV5-5 and TRBJ2-1; TRBD1 is a possible D gene (6 bases). The sequencing used peripheral blood, collected 28 days after the second AZD1222 dose. The sequence was obtained from an adult who received the AZD1222 COVID-19 vaccine. Here the CDR3 reads CASSHTDRRLYNEQFF. CDR3 DNA: TGTGCCAGCAGCCACACGGACAGAAGACTTTACAATGAGCAGTTCTTC.